The T cell receptor beta chain described here comes from a study of technical replicates of blood from a few donors (dated by TCRdb to 2015 to 2018). Library method: the immunoSEQ multiplex PCR assay. TCRdb re-hosts the immuneACCESS table, in-frame sequences only. Its copies lack some clones; in the studies checked, an unresolved V gene accounts for under half of them, and the cause for the rest is not known. Present in this sample are around 84,000 clones, roughly nine tenths of which were seen just once. Together, the top ten hold around 0.25% of the sample. Note on this clone: No antigen is known for it. Per-base quality was not reported, and no clone a single base away is much larger than it.

Cut back by 3 bases and 2 bases, the V and J ends lie 7 bases apart. Reading the germline V gene (reference sequence) gives CDR1 SEHNR and CDR2 FQNEAQ. CDR3 length: 13 amino acids, cysteine to phenylalanine. Just CDR3 DNA is preserved here, 39 bases in frame from base 1. The rearranged chain carries TRBV7-9 and TRBJ1-1, with the D gene not clear enough to name. The receptor was isolated from a human donor in good health. Input material: T cells isolated from PBMCs. For the CDR3, the sequence is CASSFVSNTEAFF. The nucleotide sequence reads TGTGCCAGCAGCTTCGTCAGTAACACTGAAGCTTTCTTT.